The TCR beta chain under discussion was sequenced for a study of long-term antiretroviral therapy in people with HIV. Whole-study results and caveats: Researchers lacked any data on ART adherence, viral resistance or therapy changes.

For this clone: The antigen is unknown.

Survey-level resolution applied to immunoSEQ assay v3.0. The repertoire was sequenced with immunoSEQ multiplex PCR; TCRdb's copy has only in-frame clones and lacks some. The table records about 29,000 clones, about 95% of them present only once. The input for sequencing was unsorted PBMCs, taken 5.3 years after starting antiretroviral therapy. The TCR originated in a man between 25 and 39 years old with HIV.

The CDR3 protein is CASIGTRGEYGYTF. CDR3 coding DNA: TGTGCCAGTATCGGGACCCGAGGGGAGTATGGCTACACCTTC. The V call is TRBV19, the J call TRBJ1-2, with D maybe TRBD1 (5 bases). Germline CDR1 reads LNHDA; CDR2 reads SQIVND (reference sequence). Trimming pared 7 bases from V and 5 bases from J, leaving 17 bases between. The CDR3 loop spans 14 amino acids.